A single sample gave rise to the 27 T cell receptor beta chains below, sequenced in a study of cytomegalovirus exposure and HLA in healthy donors. Vbeta (60) and Jbeta (13) primers were used in the PCR. Sequencing was performed with immunoSEQ multiplex PCR; in TCRdb, only in-frame clones are kept and a portion is missing. The sample has 150,000 to 200,000 clones, just over 75% seen once. Sequencing input: PBMCs. All receptors come from a man aged 25 to 40 in good health and CMV-seronegative.

This chain uses TRBV30 with TRBJ2-1, with D possibly being TRBD2 (6 bases). This CDR3 comprises 13 residues. The V and J ends lost 3 bases and 3 bases respectively, with 9 bases between them. Germline values: CDR1 GTSNPN, CDR2 SVGIG (reference sequence). The CDR3 region has the DNA TGTGCCTGGAGGGCTAGCGACTACAATGAGCAGTTCTTC. Encoded protein: CAWRASDYNEQFF.

This rearrangement joins TRBV9 to TRBJ2-3; D remains ambiguous. V shed 4 bases and J shed 6 bases, with 15 bases lying between them. Germline V gives CDR1 SGDLS, CDR2 YYNGEE. CDR3 length: 14 residues. The chain's CDR3 is CASSPSERSDTQYF. CDR3 bases: TGTGCCAGCAGCCCTTCTGAACGGTCGGATACGCAGTATTTT.

The rearrangement uses TRBV10-3 and TRBJ1-1; D uncertain. Trimming took 0 bases from V and 0 from J, leaving 8 bases between them. Looked up from germline, CDR1 is ENHRY and CDR2 is SYGVKD. The CDR3 spans 15 residues. CDR3 bases: TGTGCCATCAGTGAGTCTGTGACATTGAACACTGAAGCTTTCTTT. Its protein is CAISESVTLNTEAFF.

The chain employs TRBV19 and TRBJ2-5; 9 bases are shared with TRBD1. From germline, CDR1 is LNHDA and CDR2 SQIVND (reference sequence). After removal of 4 bases from V and 0 bases from J, the junction contained 0 bases not matched to a gene. This CDR3 region has 14 residues. The CDR3 protein is CASSRTGDQETQYF. The CDR3 nucleotides read TGTGCCAGTAGTAGGACAGGGGACCAAGAGACCCAGTACTTC.

V and J are TRBV4-1 and TRBJ2-7, with 8 bases that match TRBD1. There are 17 residues in the CDR3. Germline CDR1 MGHRA, CDR2 YSYEKL. The V gene end was trimmed by 3 bases and the J gene end by 1 base; junction bases not matched to a gene: 11. CDR3 amino acids: CASSHRSGQGRSYEQYF. In nucleotides, the CDR3 is TGCGCCAGCAGCCATCGCTCTGGACAGGGTAGGTCCTACGAGCAGTACTTC.

The chain links TRBV5-1 to TRBJ2-5; TRBD2 agrees at 12 bases. The J call may be wrong; the DNA end is better matched by TRBJ2-7. Germline CDR1 SGHRS, CDR2 YFSETQ. This CDR3 spans 14 amino acids. CDR3: CASSILAGGGEQYF. In DNA, the CDR3 is TGCGCCAGCAGCATACTAGCGGGGGGCGGCGAGCAGTACTTC.

V gene TRBV5-1 combines with J gene TRBJ2-7; 10 bases align to TRBD2. V lost 6 bases to trimming and J lost 1 base; unmatched junction nucleotides: 4. Germline V lookup: CDR1 SGHRS, CDR2 YFSETQ. The CDR3 totals 14 residues. This CDR3 reads CASKIAGGSYEQYF. In DNA form, the CDR3 reads TGCGCCAGCAAAATAGCGGGGGGATCCTACGAGCAGTACTTC.

The V and J genes are TRBV7-9 and TRBJ1-2; tentative D call: TRBD1 (5 bases). CDR3 length: 13 residues. The germline V gene encodes CDR1 SEHNR and CDR2 FQNEAQ (reference sequence). Trimming stripped 5 bases from V and 8 bases from J, with 15 bases between. DNA for the CDR3: TGTGCCAGCAGCAGGCCGGGACTGGGGGGCTACACCTTC. Its translation is CASSRPGLGGYTF.

The chain carries TRBV20-1 and TRBJ1-1, with D tentatively TRBD1 (5 bases). The V gene lost 6 bases and the J gene lost 11 bases, with 10 bases spanning the gap. This CDR3 comprises 9 residues. Germline V gene sequence: CDR1 DFQATT, CDR2 SNEGSKA (reference sequence). DNA for the CDR3: TGCAGTGCCGGGCGGGGGGCTTTCTTT. This translates into CSAGRGAFF.

The rearrangement links TRBV15 to TRBJ1-1; 8 nucleotides line up with TRBD1. The CDR3 runs 18 residues. The V and J ends lost 3 bases and 2 bases, in that order; junction bases with no gene match: 14. In germline, CDR1 is LNHNV, CDR2 YYDKDF (reference sequence). The CDR3 region is CATSSTRIITGGNTEAFF. The CDR3 DNA reads as TGTGCCACCAGCAGCACCAGAATTATAACAGGGGGAAACACTGAAGCTTTCTTT.

V is TRBV27 and J is TRBJ2-1; 12 nucleotides agree with TRBD2. V trimming: 4 bases; J trimming: 7 bases; junction bases outside the gene matches: 8. This CDR3 spans 16 amino acids. Germline V gives CDR1 MNHEY, CDR2 SMNVEV (reference sequence). The chain's CDR3 is CASSSPRLAGENEQFF. The CDR3 nucleotides read TGTGCCAGCAGTTCCCCGAGACTAGCGGGAGAAAATGAGCAGTTCTTC.

The chain combines TRBV28 with TRBJ2-1; TRBD1 matches at 9 bases. This CDR3 comprises 15 residues. V lost 2 bases to trimming and J lost 8 bases; unmatched junction nucleotides: 7. Germline V lookup: CDR1 MDHEN, CDR2 SYDVKM. The CDR3 DNA follows: TGTGCCAGCAGTTTAAGCGGACAGGGGAACCATGAGCAGTTCTTC. It codes for CASSLSGQGNHEQFF.

This chain links TRBV6-6 with TRBJ1-3, with D possibly TRBD1 on 5 matching bases. The V gene lost 2 bases and the J gene lost 0 bases, with 8 bases spanning the gap. In germline, CDR1 is MNHNY, CDR2 SVGAGI (reference sequence). The CDR3 covers 15 residues. The DNA for the CDR3 is TGTGCCAGCAGTTACGACAGCGTCTCTGGAAACACCATATATTTT. Its protein is CASSYDSVSGNTIYF.

The V gene is TRBV19, the J gene TRBJ2-6; 7 bases map to TRBD1. CDR3 length: 16 amino acids. J lost 2 bases, V lost 5 bases, and 6 bases had no gene match. Germline lookup yields CDR1 LNHDA and CDR2 SQIVND (reference sequence). CDR3 coding DNA: TGTGCCAGTAGTCCAAGCACAGGGGCTGGGGCCAACGTCCTGACTTTC. As protein: CASSPSTGAGANVLTF.

This chain links TRBV27 with TRBJ2-5; perhaps TRBD1 as D (7 bases). The ends were cut back, 8 bases at V and 5 bases at J, with 30 bases in the middle. Germline V gene sequence: CDR1 MNHEY, CDR2 SMNVEV (reference sequence). This CDR3 is 18 amino acids long. CDR3 loop: CASAGGLQTGTYLETQYF. Here the CDR3 DNA reads TGTGCCAGCGCCGGAGGGCTTCAGACAGGGACATATTTGGAGACCCAGTACTTC.

The V call is TRBV28, the J call TRBJ2-5; a possible D gene is TRBD2 (6 bases). The CDR3 length is 15 residues. CDR1 MDHEN and CDR2 SYDVKM come from the germline V gene. Trimming removed 4 bases at V and 2 bases at J, with 14 bases between. This chain's CDR3 is CASSWGEVGQETQYF. CDR3 in DNA: TGTGCCAGCAGTTGGGGGGAGGTAGGACAAGAGACCCAGTACTTC.

The chain employs TRBV7-9 and TRBJ2-1, with a weak D call TRBD2 (5 bases). V was clipped by 6 bases and J by 4 bases, with 13 bases between them. Germline V gives CDR1 SEHNR, CDR2 FQNEAQ (reference sequence). The CDR3 extends over 14 amino acids. CDR3 amino acids: CASRPGIKYNEQFF. In nucleotides, the CDR3 is TGTGCCAGCAGACCCGGGATAAAATACAATGAGCAGTTCTTC.

The chain couples TRBV19 to TRBJ1-5; 7 nucleotides line up with TRBD1. Germline CDR1 reads LNHDA; CDR2 reads SQIVND (reference sequence). J was trimmed by 0 bases and V by 6 bases; bases with no gene match: 5. The CDR3 spans 15 residues. CDR3 sequence reads: CASRQGRYSNQPQHF. CDR3 DNA sequence: TGTGCCAGTAGACAGGGGCGCTATAGCAATCAGCCCCAGCATTTT.

V and J are TRBV28 and TRBJ2-7, with a possible D match to TRBD2 (6 bases). The CDR3 totals 17 residues. The germline V and J ends were trimmed by 3 bases and 3 bases, with 21 bases remaining between them. CDR1 is MDHEN and CDR2 is SYDVKM in the germline V gene. DNA for the CDR3: TGTGCCAGCAGTTTCGACCCGGCTAGCGCAATGGACTACGAGCAGTACTTC. Residues: CASSFDPASAMDYEQYF.

The rearrangement joins TRBV27 to TRBJ2-3, with D perhaps matching TRBD2 (5 bases). V gave up 3 bases and J gave up 1 base, with 8 bases separating them. This CDR3 spans 14 amino acids. Germline V gene lookup returns CDR1 MNHEY and CDR2 SMNVEV (reference sequence). CDR3 loop: CASSLRRGTDTQYF. CDR3 in DNA: TGTGCCAGCAGTTTGAGGCGGGGCACAGATACGCAGTATTTT.

The rearrangement links TRBV6-5 to TRBJ1-2, with 7 bases aligning to TRBD1. This CDR3 has 15 amino acids. Germline V CDR1 and CDR2: MNHEY, SVGAGI. After removal of 5 bases from V and 0 bases from J, the junction contained 6 bases not matched to a gene. CDR3 sequence (DNA): TGTGCCAGCAGTCTTACAGGGGCGGCTAACTATGGCTACACCTTC. Translation: CASSLTGAANYGYTF.

V is TRBV11-2 and J is TRBJ2-2, with a weak D call TRBD2 (6 bases). The CDR3 is 16 amino acids. Deletions cut 4 bases from V and 4 bases from J, with 16 bases between. Per the germline V gene, CDR1 is SGHAT and CDR2 is FQNNGV. CDR3 residues: CASSSNLRGGTGELFF. As DNA, the CDR3 is TGTGCCAGCAGCTCGAATTTAAGGGGAGGCACCGGGGAGCTGTTTTTT.

V and J are TRBV7-9 and TRBJ2-7; 7 bases are a match to TRBD1. There are 15 residues in the CDR3. After removal of 1 base from V and 1 base from J, the junction contained 4 bases not matched to a gene. The germline V gene encodes CDR1 SEHNR and CDR2 FQNEAQ (reference sequence). The CDR3 reads CASSLVWDRSYEQYF. The CDR3 nucleotides are TGTGCCAGCAGCTTAGTCTGGGACAGATCCTACGAGCAGTACTTC.

Only one count was recorded for this clone. The J gene is TRBJ2-7, the V gene TRBV30; 9 bases line up with TRBD2. The CDR3 is made up of 14 amino acids. The V segment lost 2 bases and the J segment 3 bases; nucleotides outside the gene matches: 5. Germline V gene sequence: CDR1 GTSNPN, CDR2 SVGIG (reference sequence). The CDR3: CAWSTTSGYYEQYF. In DNA form, the CDR3 reads TGTGCCTGGAGTACCACTAGCGGGTACTACGAGCAGTACTTC.

The genes are TRBV7-9 and TRBJ2-7; TRBD2 agrees at 10 bases. The V segment lost 3 bases and the J segment 6 bases; nucleotides outside the gene matches: 5. The CDR3 totals 14 residues. Germline V gene data show CDR1 as SEHNR and CDR2 as FQNEAQ (reference sequence). CDR3: CASSLTGLAFEQYF. The CDR3 DNA is TGTGCCAGCAGCTTGACGGGACTAGCGTTCGAGCAGTACTTC.

This chain links TRBV5-8 with TRBJ2-7; D possibly corresponds to TRBD2 (5 bases). Germline V gives CDR1 SGHTS, CDR2 YDEGEE. The CDR3 extends over 16 amino acids. Trimming shortened V by 1 base and J by 5 bases, and 19 bases separated the two germline ends. As DNA, the CDR3 is TGTGCCAGCAGCTTGTCGGACTTAGCAGGATCTCACGAGCAGTACTTC. The encoded protein is CASSLSDLAGSHEQYF.

The J gene is TRBJ2-1, the V gene TRBV7-9; 10 bases fit TRBD2. After removal of 8 bases from V and 14 bases from J, the junction contained 6 bases not matched to a gene. The germline gives CDR1 SEHNR, CDR2 FQNEAQ (reference sequence). This CDR3 is built from 11 residues. CDR3: CASGASGSKFF. The CDR3 bases are TGTGCCAGCGGGGCTAGCGGGAGCAAGTTCTTC.